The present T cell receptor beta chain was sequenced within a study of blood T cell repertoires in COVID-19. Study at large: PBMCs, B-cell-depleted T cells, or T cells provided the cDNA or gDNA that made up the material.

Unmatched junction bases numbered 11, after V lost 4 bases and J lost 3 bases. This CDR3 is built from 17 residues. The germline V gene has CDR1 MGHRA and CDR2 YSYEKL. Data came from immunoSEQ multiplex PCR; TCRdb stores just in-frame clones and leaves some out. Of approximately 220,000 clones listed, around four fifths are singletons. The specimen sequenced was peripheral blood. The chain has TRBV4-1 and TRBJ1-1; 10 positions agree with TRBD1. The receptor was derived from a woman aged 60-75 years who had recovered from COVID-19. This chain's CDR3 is CASSRVPGQGPDTEAFF. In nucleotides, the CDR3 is TGCGCCAGCAGCCGCGTCCCGGGACAGGGGCCGGACACTGAAGCTTTCTTT.